This TCR beta chain appears in the sequencing data of a study of HIV-infected patients and healthy controls. TCRdb independently ran MiXCR on the 5' RACE reads; one entry per CDR3 protein. The sample has over 55,000 distinct CDR3 sequences; around 16% are singletons. The CDR3 is 16 amino acids. V was shortened by 0 bases and J by 6 bases, with 21 bases between the two germline ends. Per the germline V gene, CDR1 is DFQATT and CDR2 is SNEGSKA (reference sequence). The rearrangement uses TRBV20-1 and TRBJ2-7; tentatively, D is TRBD2 (6 bases). The source of this sequence is a human donor in good health. The sequencing sample was made of CD4+ T cells from blood. The CDR3 DNA reads TGCAGTGCTAGAGATAGGCGCGGGACCTACCTCGGCGAGCAGTACTTC. This codes for CSARDRRGTYLGEQYF.